This TCR beta chain was recorded in a study of cytomegalovirus exposure and HLA in healthy donors. Whole-study context: Earlier results showed 90 million to 120 million unique TCR beta sequences derived from some 180 million T cells.

Findings of the study overall: Reported performance of the classifier showed diagnosis of cytomegalovirus status with high specificity and sensitivity. Earlier results showed most TCR beta V segments being productive about 87% or about 30% of the time.

This clone was counted a single time. Its cognate antigen is unknown. This specimen includes other DNA sequences encoding the same CDR3. Germline V lookup: CDR1 MNHNY, CDR2 SVGAGI (reference sequence). The CDR3 is made up of 15 amino acids. V lost 6 bases to trimming and J lost 8 bases, with 19 bases between them. This PCR relied on a set of 60 Vbeta primers and 13 Jbeta primers. Data came from immunoSEQ multiplex PCR; TCRdb stores just in-frame clones and leaves some out. In the table there are 170,000 or so clones, under 90% of which are singletons. The chain recombines TRBV6-6 with TRBJ2-2, with D possibly TRBD1 on 6 matching bases. The sample comprised PBMCs. The source of this sequence is a man younger than 35 in good health and CMV-seronegative. CDR3 sequence reads: CASSLSGLRGGELFF. DNA of the CDR3: TGTGCCAGCAGCCTCTCGGGCCTCAGGGGAGGGGAGCTGTTTTTT.